This T cell receptor beta chain was captured by sequencing in a study of blood T cell repertoires in COVID-19. Background on the study: Material from acute and convalescent COVID-19 was sourced from the United States, Italy and Spain. PBMCs, B-cell-depleted T cells, or T cells were the source of the cDNA or gDNA that made up the material.

Methods used by the authors: Reference gene primer amplification gave estimated nucleated cell counts. The table came from immunoSEQ multiplex PCR; TCRdb's copy has only in-frame clones and leaves some out. Clone size and the V and J calls come from that table; the DNA yielded D and trimming. The table records about 25,000 clones, around 82% of them present only once. Germline V gene data show CDR1 as SGHRS and CDR2 as YFSETQ. This CDR3 has 15 amino acids. Trimming stripped 0 bases from V and 1 base from J, with 10 bases between. The chain couples TRBV5-1 to TRBJ1-1; tentatively, D is TRBD1 (5 bases). The clonotype comes from a man older than 75 with active or convalescent COVID-19. What was sequenced was peripheral blood. CDR3 amino acids: CASSLEPRANTEAFF. The DNA of the CDR3 is TGCGCCAGCAGCTTGGAGCCCAGGGCGAACACTGAAGCTTTCTTT.